This T cell receptor (beta chain) originates from a study of CD8+CD57+ T cells in acquired aplastic anemia. Trimming took 6 bases from V and 10 from J; bases not matched to a gene: 7. CDR1 is LNHNV, CDR2 YYDKDF, per germline (reference sequence). The CDR3 runs 14 residues. The TCR beta profiling, which covered VDJ combination and CDR3 sequence, was carried out using genomic DNA as the template. MiXCR, applied by TCRdb to the reads, yields one record per CDR3 protein. The sample holds 190,000 or so distinct CDR3 sequences, over 60% seen once. The sequence was collected from a human donor in good health. The chain combines TRBV15 with TRBJ1-6, with 9 bases fitting TRBD1. The specimen sequenced was sorted CD4+, CD8+, or CD8+CD57+ T cells (not recorded which) from PBMCs. CDR3 residues: CATRGDRERSPLHF. The CDR3 coding sequence is TGTGCCACCAGGGGGGACAGGGAACGATCACCCCTCCACTTT.